This entry features one TCR beta chain sequence. Its antigen is not known. The CDR3 runs 14 residues. V was shortened by 3 bases and J by 6 bases, with 13 bases between the two germline ends. Germline CDR1 and CDR2: MGHDK and SYGVNS. Drawing of blood for sampling happened at baseline, at cycle 4 day 1, and at cycle 7 day 1. The record originates from a study of OX40 agonist ivuxolimab in advanced cancers. Points from the study as a whole: The authors also found low normalized T-cell clonal expansion in some nonresponders. Circulating CD4+ and CD8+ T cells showed clonal expansion by week 6 at 0.1 to 3.0 mg/kg. CD8+ T cells were the subset that, on average, had more expanded clones than CD4+.

This table comes from immunoSEQ multiplex PCR, and its TCRdb copy is limited to in-frame clones, with some not included. This sample has about 45,000 clones, with around 85% found just once. This clonotype was sampled from an adult with an advanced solid tumor such as melanoma, head and neck, liver or kidney cancer. The V gene is TRBV25-1, the J gene TRBJ2-3; D is uncertain. The specimen comprised CD4+ or CD8+ T cells sorted from blood, sampled in a trial of the OX40 agonist ivuxolimab. CDR3: CASSDGLGRDTQYF. CDR3 DNA: TGTGCCAGCAGTGATGGGCTAGGACGGGATACGCAGTATTTT. Looking up the rest from reference TRBV25-1 and TRBJ2-3 gives the full variable domain: EADIYQTPRYLVIGTGKKITLECSQTMGHDKMYWYQQDPGMELHLIHYSYGVNSTEKGDLSSESTVSRIRTEHFPLTLESARPSHTSQYLCASSDGLGRDTQYFGPGTRLTVL.